The 16 T cell receptor beta chains presented below share a single source sample, sequenced in a study of shared T cell receptors in the human thymus. The data were produced by immunoSEQ multiplex PCR, yet TCRdb's version contains in-frame clones alone and is incomplete. The sample holds approximately 580,000 clones, 75% to 85% seen once. This sample was also put to use in a study of human thymus T cells.

Sequencing used thymocytes. The receptors come from a boy younger than two with a congenital heart defect.

The chain uses TRBV11-2 and TRBJ2-1, with 7 bases lining up with TRBD2. CDR1 is SGHAT and CDR2 is FQNNGV in the germline V gene. The CDR3 runs 16 residues. V lost 1 base and J lost 8; bases outside the gene matches: 11. CDR3 DNA sequence: TGTGCCAGCAGCTTAGTGGTACTGGGGGGGTGGGATGAGCAGTTCTTC. Translation gives CASSLVVLGGWDEQFF.

This clone was found once. The rearrangement links TRBV12-5 to TRBJ2-1; D may be TRBD2 (5 bases). Germline V gives CDR1 LGHNT, CDR2 FRNRAP. Trimming left V 0 bases short and J 0 bases short, with 12 bases between. The CDR3 length is 17 residues. The CDR3 spells CASGLVRYGDSYNEQFF. CDR3 DNA: TGTGCTAGTGGTTTGGTACGGTACGGGGACTCCTACAATGAGCAGTTCTTC.

The chain carries TRBV7-9 and TRBJ2-5; the match to TRBD2 covers 13 bases. Trimming at V came to 1 base and at J to 3 bases, leaving 2 bases not matched to a gene. The CDR3 extends over 16 amino acids. Per germline, CDR1 SEHNR and CDR2 FQNEAQ (reference sequence). CDR3 region: CASSLGLAGGKETQYF. The CDR3 DNA reads TGTGCCAGCAGCTTAGGACTAGCGGGAGGCAAAGAGACCCAGTACTTC.

This clone has only a few counts. V is TRBV6-1 and J is TRBJ1-5, with 7 bases aligning to TRBD1. Germline V gives CDR1 MNHNS, CDR2 SASEGT. V shed 4 bases and J 2 bases; nucleotides not matched to a gene: 2. This CDR3 contains 14 residues. The CDR3 DNA follows: TGTGCCAGCAGTGGACAGGGTGGCAATCAGCCCCAGCATTTT. Its translation is CASSGQGGNQPQHF.

The rearrangement links TRBV6-1 to TRBJ2-3; TRBD2 is a possible D gene (7 bases). There are 13 residues in the CDR3. Trimming shortened V by 6 bases and J by 4 bases, and 11 bases separated the two germline ends. The V gene's germline CDR1 is MNHNS and CDR2 SASEGT. The CDR3 coding sequence is TGTGCCAGCAGGAGGGGGGGCCCAGATACGCAGTATTTT. Encoded protein: CASRRGGPDTQYF.

The rearrangement joins TRBV6-5 to TRBJ2-7; 7 bases agree with TRBD2. The CDR3 extends over 14 amino acids. Trimming removed 8 bases from V and 5 bases from J; junction bases left unmatched: 12. Germline V gene lookup returns CDR1 MNHEY and CDR2 SVGAGI. CDR3 nucleotide sequence: TGTGCCAGCGCAACCGGGCGGGAGTTAGACGAGCAGTACTTC. As protein: CASATGRELDEQYF.

This sequence joins TRBV5-1 and TRBJ2-7; 11 bases map to TRBD2. Germline CDR1 is SGHRS and CDR2 is YFSETQ. J gave up 2 bases and V 3 bases, and 10 bases lay outside the gene matches. This CDR3 has 17 residues. The CDR3 DNA is TGCGCCAGCAGCTGGGGCACAATGACTAGCGGGACCTACGAGCAGTACTTC. Translation: CASSWGTMTSGTYEQYF.

The rearrangement links TRBV6-5 to TRBJ1-1, with TRBD1 identical over 12 bases. Germline CDR1 MNHEY, CDR2 SVGAGI. The CDR3 spans 13 residues. V lost 6 bases to trimming and J lost 10 bases; unmatched junction nucleotides: 6. CDR3 nucleotide sequence: TGTGCCAGCAGCTGGGACAGGGGGCTTTCAGCTTTCTTT. Its protein is CASSWDRGLSAFF.

The table lists this clone with a count of one. This chain joins TRBV4-3 and TRBJ2-3, with TRBD2 matching over 9 bases. Germline V lookup: CDR1 LGHNA, CDR2 YSLEER. Trimming cost V 1 base and J 5 bases; bases outside gene matches: 4. CDR3 length: 15 residues. The CDR3 protein is CASSQGAGGGDTQYF. As DNA, the CDR3 is TGCGCCAGCAGCCAAGGTGCGGGAGGGGGAGATACGCAGTATTTT.

V usage is TRBV28 and J usage is TRBJ2-7, with 7 bases identical to TRBD2. This CDR3 spans 16 amino acids. The V and J ends lost 2 bases and 5 bases, in that order; junction bases with no gene match: 12. CDR1 and CDR2 (germline): MDHEN, SYDVKM. The CDR3 DNA sequence: TGTGCCAGCAGTTTACGGGGGAGGGGAAGATCGGACGAGCAGTACTTC. Its translation is CASSLRGRGRSDEQYF.

This rearrangement joins TRBV14 to TRBJ2-2, with D perhaps TRBD1 or TRBD2 (6 bases each). CDR1 is SGHDN and CDR2 is FVKESK in the germline V gene. Trimming took 4 bases from V and 0 from J, leaving 12 bases between them. CDR3 length equals 16 residues. DNA of the CDR3: TGTGCCAGCAGCCTAGAGGGGGGAACGAACACCGGGGAGCTGTTTTTT. Encoded protein: CASSLEGGTNTGELFF.

The chain recombines TRBV29-1 with TRBJ2-7; possibly TRBD1 for D (6 bases). Germline V lookup: CDR1 SQVTM, CDR2 ANQGSEA. CDR3 length: 13 residues. V was cut by 7 bases and J by 4 bases, with 17 bases left in between. The CDR3 coding sequence is TGCAGCGCCCATACAGGGAACCCTTACGAGCAGTACTTC. Protein product: CSAHTGNPYEQYF.

The V call is TRBV5-8, the J call TRBJ1-5; D not certain. Trimming shortened V by 6 bases and J by 7 bases, and 17 bases separated the two germline ends. CDR1 SGHTS and CDR2 YDEGEE come from the germline V gene. CDR3 length: 14 amino acids. CDR3: CASNSGGLRQPQHF. The CDR3, as DNA: TGTGCCAGCAACTCGGGAGGTCTCCGGCAGCCCCAGCATTTT.

This chain joins TRBV4-2 and TRBJ2-1, with 10 bases lining up with TRBD2. V trimming: 1 base; J trimming: 0 bases; junction bases outside the gene matches: 15. CDR3 length equals 21 residues. The V gene's germline CDR1 is LGHNA and CDR2 YNFKEQ. DNA of the CDR3: TGTGCCAGCAGCCAAGGACATGCAGGGCTAGCGGGAGTTCCCTCCTACAATGAGCAGTTCTTC. Translating gives CASSQGHAGLAGVPSYNEQFF.

The chain carries TRBV7-8 and TRBJ1-1, with D possibly being TRBD1 (6 bases). The germline V gene has CDR1 SGHVS and CDR2 FQNEAQ. Between the trimmed V and J ends, which lost 1 base and 5 bases, there was a span of 17 bases. This CDR3 comprises 16 residues. CDR3 nucleotides: TGTGCCAGCAGCTTAGGATCAGGGGCGCTGGGAACTGAAGCTTTCTTT. It codes for CASSLGSGALGTEAFF.

The rearrangement links TRBV21-1 to TRBJ2-7; the table's TRBD2 call for D was not verified on the DNA. TRBV21-1 constitutes a pseudogene. This CDR3 region has 15 residues. CDR3 sequence (DNA): TGTGCCAGCAGCAACGGGGGGGACAGCTCCTACGAGCAGTACTTC. Translation: CASSNGGDSSYEQYF.